Shown below are 3 T cell receptor beta chains from a single sample sequenced in a study of shared clonotypes between healthy human individuals. TCRdb's table, derived via immunoSEQ multiplex PCR, lists solely in-frame clones and lacks some. The table shows over a million clones, with approximately 78% occurring only once. The sequenced sample consisted of memory CD4+ T cells from PBMCs. Subset reported: CD45RA-negative fraction. The receptors come from a man younger than 30 in good health. Some clones in this sample may be carry-over from other donors' samples.

Remarks on this clone: Other DNA sequences in this specimen translate into the identical CDR3. CDR3 sequence (DNA): TGTGCCAGCAGTTTACATCAGGGGTATCAGCCCCAGCATTTT. It is translated as CASSLHQGYQPQHF. This chain links TRBV7-2 with TRBJ1-5; tentatively, D is TRBD1 (6 bases). From germline, CDR1 is SGHTA and CDR2 FQGNSA. The CDR3 length is 14 residues. Trimming removed 6 bases at V and 5 bases at J, with 14 bases between.

The chain couples TRBV6-1 to TRBJ2-7; D may be TRBD2 (6 bases). Trimming stripped 6 bases from V and 2 bases from J, with 17 bases between. Germline CDR1 reads MNHNS; CDR2 reads SASEGT. This CDR3 is 15 amino acids long. CDR3 in DNA: TGTGCCAGCAGCGGCCTAGCGAGAAACACCTACGAGCAGTACTTC. Its protein product is CASSGLARNTYEQYF.

Points on this clone: This CDR3 is also generated by other DNA sequences in the sample. The chain is built from TRBV7-8 and TRBJ1-1, with TRBD1 as a possible D gene (6 bases). Between the trimmed V and J ends, which lost 3 bases and 2 bases, there was a span of 10 bases. The V gene's germline CDR1 is SGHVS and CDR2 FQNEAQ. This CDR3 spans 14 amino acids. CDR3 sequence (DNA): TGTGCCAGCAGCTTGACAGGCGGAAACACTGAAGCTTTCTTT. Protein product: CASSLTGGNTEAFF.